This section outlines one T cell receptor (beta chain) sequence together with its context. Its target is unknown. The data derive from a study of neurological immune-mediated disorders. The cDNA was generated by 5'RACE with 10-nucleotide random UMIs. TCRdb re-called the 5' RACE reads through MiXCR, storing one row per CDR3 protein. This table holds some 14,000 distinct CDR3 sequences, approximately 7% found once. The sorted libraries were made from about a million CD4+ or CD8+ T cells. The CDR3 extends over 15 amino acids. CDR1 and CDR2 from the germline V gene are SEHNR and FQNEAQ (reference sequence). Unmatched junction bases numbered 10, after V lost 5 bases and J lost 7 bases. The study's findings and limits: No sharing of CDR3 amino acid sequences was observed among expanded clones across subjects, suggesting private repertoires in all groups.

The clonotype comes from a woman aged 40 to 49 in good health. This chain joins TRBV7-9 and TRBJ2-1; TRBD1 matches at 8 bases. The sample was CD8+ T cells from blood. This CDR3 reads CASSAIYGQGNEQFF. In DNA form, the CDR3 reads TGTGCCAGCAGCGCCATTTACGGACAGGGAAATGAGCAGTTCTTC.